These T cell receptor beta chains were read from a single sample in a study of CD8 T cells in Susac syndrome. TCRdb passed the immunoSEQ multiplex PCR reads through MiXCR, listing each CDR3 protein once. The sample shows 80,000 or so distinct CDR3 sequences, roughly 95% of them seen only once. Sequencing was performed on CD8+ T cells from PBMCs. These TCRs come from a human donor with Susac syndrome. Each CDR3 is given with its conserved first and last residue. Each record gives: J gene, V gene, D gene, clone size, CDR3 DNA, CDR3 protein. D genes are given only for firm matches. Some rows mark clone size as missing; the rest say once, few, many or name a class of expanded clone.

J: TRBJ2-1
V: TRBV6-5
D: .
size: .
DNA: TGTGCCAGCAGTTGGGAAGGGAACAATGAGCAGTTCTTC
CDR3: CASSWEGNNEQFF

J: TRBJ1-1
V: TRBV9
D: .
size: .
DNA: TGTGCCAGCAGCGTAGGGGGGACTGAAGCTTTCTTT
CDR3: CASSVGGTEAFF

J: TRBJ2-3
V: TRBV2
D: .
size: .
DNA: TGTGCCAGCAGTGCGGGGACGAGGGTCGCGCAGTATTTT
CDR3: CASSAGTRVAQYF

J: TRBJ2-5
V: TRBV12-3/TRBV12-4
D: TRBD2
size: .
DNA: TGTGCCAGCAGTCCACTAGCGGACAACCAAGAGACCCAGTACTTC
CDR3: CASSPLADNQETQYF

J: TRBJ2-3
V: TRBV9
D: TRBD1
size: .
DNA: TGTGCCAGCAGCGCGGACAGGGGGCTAGCAGATACGCAGTATTTT
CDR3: CASSADRGLADTQYF

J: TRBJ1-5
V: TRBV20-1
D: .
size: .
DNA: TGCAGTGCTAGAGATCAGGGACCCTATCAGCCCCAGCATTTT
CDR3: CSARDQGPYQPQHF

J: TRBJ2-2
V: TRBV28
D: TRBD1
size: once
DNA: TGTGCCAGCAGCCCGATGGGGGACAGGGTCACCGGGGAGCTGTTTTTT
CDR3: CASSPMGDRVTGELFF

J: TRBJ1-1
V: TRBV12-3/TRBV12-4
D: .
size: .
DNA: TGTGCCAGCAGAATGGACAGAACAAACACTGAAGCTTTCTTT
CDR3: CASRMDRTNTEAFF

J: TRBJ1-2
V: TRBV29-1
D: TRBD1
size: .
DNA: TGCAGCGCTGCCGGGGGGACAGGCTTTAACTATGGCTACACCTTC
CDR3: CSAAGGTGFNYGYTF

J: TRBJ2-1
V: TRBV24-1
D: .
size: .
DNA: TGTGCCACCAGTGATTCCAGGACTACAATCGACAATGAGCAGTTCTTC
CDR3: CATSDSRTTIDNEQFF

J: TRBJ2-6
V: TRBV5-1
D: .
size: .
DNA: TGCGCCAGCAGCTCAGGACCCCCCTCTGGGGCCAACGTCCTGACTTTC
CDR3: CASSSGPPSGANVLTF

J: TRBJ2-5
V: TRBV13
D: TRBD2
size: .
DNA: TGTGCCAGCAGCCCCAACGGCGGGGGGGGACCCGAAGAGACCCAGTACTTC
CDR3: CASSPNGGGGPEETQYF

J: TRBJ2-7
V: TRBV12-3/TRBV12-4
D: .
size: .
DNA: TGTGCCAGCAGTGCGGGGAGCGAGCAGTACTTC
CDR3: CASSAGSEQYF

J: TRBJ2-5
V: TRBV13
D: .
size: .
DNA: TGTGCCAGCAGCATCGCGAGCTCCGAGACCCAGTACTTC
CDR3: CASSIASSETQYF

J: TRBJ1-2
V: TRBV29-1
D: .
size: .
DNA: TGCAGCGTTGAAGACACAGTGTCATATGGCTACACCTTC
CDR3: CSVEDTVSYGYTF

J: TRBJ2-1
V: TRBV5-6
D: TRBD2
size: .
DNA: TGTGCCAGCAGCTTGCGACTAGCGGGAGGATCTTATGAGCAGTTCTTC
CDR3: CASSLRLAGGSYEQFF

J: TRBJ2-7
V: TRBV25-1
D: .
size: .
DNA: TGTGCCAGCAGTGAATGGGGCGTAGCCACCTCCTACGAGCAGTACTTC
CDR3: CASSEWGVATSYEQYF

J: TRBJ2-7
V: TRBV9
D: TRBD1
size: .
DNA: TGTGCCAGCACCAAGGGGACAGGGCACGAGCAGTACTTC
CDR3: CASTKGTGHEQYF

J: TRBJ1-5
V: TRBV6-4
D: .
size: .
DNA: TGTGCCAGCAGTGACACGCTGAGCAATCAGCCCCAGCATTTT
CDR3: CASSDTLSNQPQHF

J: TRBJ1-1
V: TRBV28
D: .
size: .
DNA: TGTGCCAGCAGCCCCCGGGGTATGGGAACCAATACTGAAGCTTTCTTT
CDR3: CASSPRGMGTNTEAFF

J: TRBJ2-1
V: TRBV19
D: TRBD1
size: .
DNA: TGTGCCAGTAGTATGACAGGGTACAATGAGCAGTTCTTC
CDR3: CASSMTGYNEQFF

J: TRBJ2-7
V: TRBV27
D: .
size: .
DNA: TGTGCCAGCAGTTTTGGGAGATCCGAGCAGTACTTC
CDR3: CASSFGRSEQYF

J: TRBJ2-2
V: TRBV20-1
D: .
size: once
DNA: TGCAGTGTCCGATACCCGAACACCGGGGAGCTGTTTTTT
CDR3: CSVRYPNTGELFF

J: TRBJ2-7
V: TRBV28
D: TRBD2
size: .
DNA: TGTGCCAGCAGGCGATCCGGGACTAGGGTCGACGAGCAGTACTTC
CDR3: CASRRSGTRVDEQYF

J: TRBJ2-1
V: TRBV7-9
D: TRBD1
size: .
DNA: TGTGCCAGCAGCCAACTGGGACAGGGGCGAGGTAATGAGCAGTTCTTC
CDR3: CASSQLGQGRGNEQFF

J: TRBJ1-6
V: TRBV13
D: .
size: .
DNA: TGTGCCAGCAGCTTAGAAAATTCACCCCTCCACTTT
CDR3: CASSLENSPLHF

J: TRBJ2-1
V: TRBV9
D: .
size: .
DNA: TGTGCCAGCAGCGTCGTAGGGGGAGCGGCTGGTGAGCAGTTCTTC
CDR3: CASSVVGGAAGEQFF

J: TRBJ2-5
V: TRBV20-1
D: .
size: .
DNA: TGCAGTGCTAGGAGCCCGAAGTACCAAGAGACCCAGTACTTC
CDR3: CSARSPKYQETQYF

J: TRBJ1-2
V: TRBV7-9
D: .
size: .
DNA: TGTGCCAGCAGCCCTCAGGGGAGTTATGGCTACACCTTC
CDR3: CASSPQGSYGYTF

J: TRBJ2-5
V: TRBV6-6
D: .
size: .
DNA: TGTGCCAGCAGTTACCCCGAGACCCAGTACTTC
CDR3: CASSYPETQYF

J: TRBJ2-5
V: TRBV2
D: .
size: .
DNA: TGTGCCAGCACGGTTGAGAGGGAGACCCAGTACTTC
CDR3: CASTVERETQYF

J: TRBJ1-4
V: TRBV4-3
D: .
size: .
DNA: TGCGCCAGCAGCCAAGTCCTTCGGGAAAAACTGTTTTTT
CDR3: CASSQVLREKLFF

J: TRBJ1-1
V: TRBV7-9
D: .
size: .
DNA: TGTGCCAGCAGGACGGGGAACACTGAAGCTTTCTTT
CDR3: CASRTGNTEAFF

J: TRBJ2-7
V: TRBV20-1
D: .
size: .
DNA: TGCAGTGCTAGAGGATTAGGTCAATGGTACGAGCAGTACTTC
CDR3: CSARGLGQWYEQYF

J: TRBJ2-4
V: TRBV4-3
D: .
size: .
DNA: TGCGCCAGCAGCCAAGAGGCGGCAAAAGACATTCAGTACTTC
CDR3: CASSQEAAKDIQYF

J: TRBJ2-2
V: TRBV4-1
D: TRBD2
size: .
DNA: TGCGCCAGCAGTTACTTAGCGGGGATAACCGGGGAGCTGTTTTTT
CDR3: CASSYLAGITGELFF

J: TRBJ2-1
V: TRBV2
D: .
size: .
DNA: TGTGCCAGCAGTCACTACCGGACGGGTAATCACAATGAGCAGTTCTTC
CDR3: CASSHYRTGNHNEQFF

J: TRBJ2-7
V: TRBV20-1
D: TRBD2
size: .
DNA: TGCAGTGCCACAGAGCGGGAGGGCTACGAGCAGTACTTC
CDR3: CSATEREGYEQYF

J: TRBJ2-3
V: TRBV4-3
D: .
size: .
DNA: TGCGCCAGCAGCCAGAACGGAGATACGCAGTATTTT
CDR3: CASSQNGDTQYF

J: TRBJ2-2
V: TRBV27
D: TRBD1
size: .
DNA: TGTGCCAGCAGTTTATCGGGGACAGGGGTGGACGGGGAGCTGTTTTTT
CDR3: CASSLSGTGVDGELFF

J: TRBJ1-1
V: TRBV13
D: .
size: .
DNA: TGTGCCAGCAGCTTCGACACTGAAGCTTTCTTT
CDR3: CASSFDTEAFF

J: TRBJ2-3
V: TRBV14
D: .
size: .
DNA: TGTGCCAGCAGCCAAGATCGGGTTGATACGCAGTATTTT
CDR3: CASSQDRVDTQYF

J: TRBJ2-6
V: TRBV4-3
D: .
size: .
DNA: TGCGCCAGCAGCCAGCAGGGTGCCAACGTCCTGACTTTC
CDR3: CASSQQGANVLTF

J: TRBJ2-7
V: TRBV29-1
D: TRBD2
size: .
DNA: TGCAGCGTACGGACTAGCGGGAGGTACGAGCAGTACTTC
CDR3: CSVRTSGRYEQYF

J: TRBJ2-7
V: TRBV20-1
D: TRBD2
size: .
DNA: TGCAGTGCTGAGCGGGAGGGCACCTACGAGCAGTACTTC
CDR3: CSAEREGTYEQYF

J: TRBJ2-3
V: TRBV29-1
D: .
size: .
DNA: TGCAGCGTTGAGGGGACTGCCGATTTAGATACGCAGTATTTT
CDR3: CSVEGTADLDTQYF

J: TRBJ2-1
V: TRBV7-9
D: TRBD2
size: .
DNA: TGTGCCAGCAGCTTAGGCTCCGGGACTAGATACAATGAGCAGTTCTTC
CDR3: CASSLGSGTRYNEQFF

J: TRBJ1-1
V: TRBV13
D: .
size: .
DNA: TGTGCCAGCAAAAGTGGCAGGCGATCGAACACTGAAGCTTTCTTT
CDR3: CASKSGRRSNTEAFF

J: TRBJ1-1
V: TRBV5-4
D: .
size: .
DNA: TGTGCCAGCAGGGAACAGGGGAACACTGAAGCTTTCTTT
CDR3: CASREQGNTEAFF

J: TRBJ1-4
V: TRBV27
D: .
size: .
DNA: TGTGCCAGCAGCATAAGGGGGAGTCATGAAAAACTGTTTTTT
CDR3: CASSIRGSHEKLFF

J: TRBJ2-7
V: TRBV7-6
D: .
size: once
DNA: TGTGCCAGCAGCTTCGACTCCTACGAGCAGTACTTC
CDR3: CASSFDSYEQYF

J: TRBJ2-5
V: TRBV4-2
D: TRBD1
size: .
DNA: TGTGCCAGCAGCCAAGATCGAGGGGGCGTGGAGACCCAGTACTTC
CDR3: CASSQDRGGVETQYF